Listed here is a single TCR beta chain. The target of this receptor is not known. Base qualities are not recorded, but no much larger clone differs from it by a single base. This sample is part of a study of OX40 agonist ivuxolimab in advanced cancers. Some background on the complete study: Ivuxolimab was an agonistic, fully human IgG2 monoclonal antibody directed against OX40 (CD134), a costimulatory receptor. Intravenous ivuxolimab was administered to patients every 2 weeks at six dose levels: 0.01, 0.1, 0.3, 1.5, 3 and 10 mg/kg. Among the roughly 52 dose-escalation patients, around 20 had hepatocellular carcinoma, approximately 15 melanoma, 9 renal cell carcinoma and 9 head and neck cancer. The point of sequencing TCRbeta in the periphery was to test whether ivuxolimab changed TCR sequence diversity and drove clonal T-cell expansion. Prior anti-PD-1, anti-PD-L1 or anti-CTLA-4 therapy was permitted, and 40% to 50% of dose-escalation patients had received checkpoint inhibitors. Three dose-escalation patients achieved partial responses, one with hepatocellular carcinoma and two with cutaneous melanoma. In the dose-escalation cohort, roughly 80% of patients were male, and the mean age was around 60 years, with a range of about 20 to 79. The paper describes the monotherapy dose-escalation part (N of about 54 patients) of the phase I trial of ivuxolimab. Study-wide findings and limitations: Low levels of normalized T-cell clonal expansion were also shown by some nonresponding patients. At doses from 0.1 to 3.0 mg/kg, clonal expansion was seen in both CD4+ and CD8+ blood T cells between baseline and week 6. In partial responders in the 0.1-3.0 mg/kg groups, normalized peripheral clonal expansion was found to be among the lowest, especially among CD8+ T cells. Which antigens the clonally expanded peripheral T cells were specific for was not determined. After ivuxolimab, CD8+ T cells had more expanded clones than CD4+ T cells on average.

The CDR3 measures 15 amino acids from cysteine to phenylalanine. Of all the DNA, just the CDR3 is kept, 45 bases in frame from base 1. V was cut back by 4 bases and J by 9 bases, leaving a gap of 21 bases between them. From the germline V gene, CDR1 is MNHEY and CDR2 is SVGAGI. For sequencing of the TCRbeta CDR3 region, genomic DNA was extracted from the sorted cells. The immunoSEQ Assay was used for sequencing of TCRbeta CDR3 regions. TCRdb provides this immuneACCESS table in a form limited to in-frame rearrangements. Some clones are lacking; in checked studies, under half of them reflect an unresolved V gene, and why the rest are absent is not known. The sample table holds 80,000 or so clones, of which 85% were seen once. The ten most abundant clones make up roughly 2% of the sample. The trial excluded patients who had a history of autoimmune disease or who were on systemic immunosuppression. Peripheral blood for TCR sequencing was collected from all dose cohorts at baseline, on cycle 4 day 1, and on cycle 7 day 1. Samples were obtained from an open-label, multicenter, first-in-human phase I dose-escalation trial of ivuxolimab. The trial enrolled adults with locally advanced or metastatic head and neck squamous cell, hepatocellular, melanoma or renal cell carcinoma. CD4+ and CD8+ T cells were sorted separately from peripheral blood before TCR sequencing.

The specimen comprised CD4+ or CD8+ T cells sorted from blood, sampled in a trial of the OX40 agonist ivuxolimab. The sequence derives from an adult with an advanced solid tumor such as melanoma, head and neck, liver or kidney cancer. Recombination joined TRBV6-5 with TRBJ2-5; matching of 6 bases hints at TRBD2 as the D gene. The nucleotides read TGTGCCAGCAGTTCCTCGGTTCCTTCGACGGGGGCCCAGTACTTC. This encodes CASSSSVPSTGAQYF.